The table lists the clone carrying this T cell receptor beta chain with a count of one. Antigen specificity is unknown. With no exception, relapse followed autologous stem cell transplantation in all patients, and brentuximab vedotin exposure varied. Sequencing used immunoSEQ multiplex PCR; TCRdb keeps in-frame clones, though not all of them. The sample carries about 98,000 clones, around nine tenths recorded once. These data come from a study of PD-1 blockade in classical Hodgkin lymphoma. Across the study: Nivolumab dosing for patients was 3 mg/kg, administered intravenously every 2 weeks. Study observations and caveats: Healthy donors were reported to have higher baseline TCR diversity than newly diagnosed patients. Exclusion removed patients who began nivolumab under 1 year after ASCT. The study found complete responders had baseline diversity similar to newly diagnosed patients.

Germline-derived CDR1 and CDR2 are SEHNR and FQNEAQ (reference sequence). The CDR3 spans 15 residues. The trim removed 5 bases at V and 6 bases at J, leaving 7 bases unmatched. This chain connects TRBV7-9 to TRBJ1-5; 10 nucleotides match TRBD1. The sample consisted of peripheral blood mononuclear cells (PBMCs), taken at baseline. This TCR was recovered from a human donor with classical Hodgkin lymphoma. The CDR3 DNA follows: TGTGCCAGCAGCCCGGGACAGGGGCCCGGTCAGCCCCAGCATTTT. Protein sequence: CASSPGQGPGQPQHF.